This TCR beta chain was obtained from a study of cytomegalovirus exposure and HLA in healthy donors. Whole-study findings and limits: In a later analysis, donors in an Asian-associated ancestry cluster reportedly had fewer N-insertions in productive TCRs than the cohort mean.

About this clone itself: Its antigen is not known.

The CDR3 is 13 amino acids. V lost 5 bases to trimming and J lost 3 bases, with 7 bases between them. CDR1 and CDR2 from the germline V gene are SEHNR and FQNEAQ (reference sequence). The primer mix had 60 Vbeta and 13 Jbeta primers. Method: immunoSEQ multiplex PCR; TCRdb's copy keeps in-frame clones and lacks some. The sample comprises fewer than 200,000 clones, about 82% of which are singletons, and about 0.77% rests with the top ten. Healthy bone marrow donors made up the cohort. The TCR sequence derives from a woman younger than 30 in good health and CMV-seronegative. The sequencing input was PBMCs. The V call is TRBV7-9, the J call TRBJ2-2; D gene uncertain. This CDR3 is CASSVRDTGELFF. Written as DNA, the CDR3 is TGTGCCAGCAGCGTAAGAGACACCGGGGAGCTGTTTTTT.